The present entry profiles one T cell receptor beta chain with its context. Its antigen is still unknown. The germline CDR1 and CDR2 sequences are GTSNPN and SVGIG (reference sequence). V dropped 3 bases and J dropped 2 bases, with 17 bases sitting between them. The CDR3 contains 15 residues. Time point here: pre-treatment sample, taken before nivolumab and TIL therapy. The tumor samples were excised metastases, mostly pleural nodules or supraclavicular lymph nodes. Enrollment ran from 2017 to early 2020. The entry originates in a study of TIL therapy for anti-PD-1-resistant metastatic lung cancer. About the study: Most patients had lung adenocarcinoma. By whole-exome sequencing, median non-synonymous tumor mutation burden was around 1.4 mutations per megabase.

Sequencing used immunoSEQ v3. The repertoire was sequenced with immunoSEQ multiplex PCR; TCRdb's copy has only in-frame clones and lacks some. The sample records 25,000 to 30,000 clones, under 80% being singletons. Whole-study results and caveats: Many TIL product clones were absent from baseline tumor, suggesting clonal contraction.

The rearrangement uses TRBV30 and TRBJ2-7; a weak D match, TRBD2 (6 bases). This clonotype was obtained from a woman aged 25-80 years with non-small cell lung cancer. This specimen consisted of tumor tissue, obtained at baseline. The CDR3 here is CAWRGKRVGTYEQYF. The CDR3 DNA follows: TGTGCCTGGAGAGGCAAGCGGGTTGGGACCTACGAGCAGTACTTC.